Following are 32 T cell receptor beta chains from one sample sequenced in a study of blood T cell repertoires in COVID-19. Measured with immunoSEQ multiplex PCR; TCRdb has only the in-frame clones, and not every one. The data contain around 220,000 clones, approximately 80% of them seen just once; the ten biggest clones take up under 11%. Sequenced: peripheral blood. These receptor sequences come from a woman older than 75 with acute or convalescent COVID-19.

This chain joins TRBV7-5 and TRBJ2-7; the D call in the table, TRBD1, was not verified against the DNA. TRBV7-5 is designated a pseudogene. The CDR3 extends over 14 amino acids. CDR3 protein: CARSQRDTNYEQYF. CDR3 nucleotides: TGTGCCAGAAGCCAACGGGACACTAATTACGAGCAGTACTTC.

The chain uses TRBV19 and TRBJ1-1; no firm D call. The CDR3 runs to 13 residues. CDR1 and CDR2 (germline): LNHDA, SQIVND (reference sequence). The V end lost 9 bases, the J end lost 0 bases, and 11 bases lay between the germline ends. This CDR3 reads CASLRSMNTEAFF. The CDR3 DNA is TGTGCCAGCCTCCGTAGCATGAACACTGAAGCTTTCTTT.

V gene TRBV18 combines with J gene TRBJ2-1; maybe TRBD1 (6 bases). The CDR3 covers 16 residues. Trimming pared 0 bases from V and 7 bases from J, leaving 16 bases between. Looked up from germline, CDR1 is KGHSH and CDR2 is LQKENI. CDR3 protein: CASSPPRQGLGNEQFF. CDR3 in DNA: TGTGCCAGCTCACCACCTCGGCAGGGGTTAGGTAATGAGCAGTTCTTC. Supplemented by reference TRBV18 and TRBJ2-1, the full variable domain reads NAGVMQNPRHLVRRRGQEARLRCSPMKGHSHVYWYRQLPEEGLKFMVYLQKENIIDESGMPKERFSAEFPKEGPSILRIQQVVRGDSAAYFCASSPPRQGLGNEQFFGPGTRLTVL.

This chain connects TRBV5-1 to TRBJ2-7; 7 bases map to TRBD2. CDR1 and CDR2 from the germline V gene are SGHRS and YFSETQ. CDR3 length: 12 residues. Losses at the gene ends were 0 bases for V and 9 bases for J; bases not matched to a gene: 3. Here the CDR3 DNA reads TGCGCCAGCAGCTTGGGGGAGGGGTTGCAGTACTTC. Amino acids: CASSLGEGLQYF.

The chain is built from TRBV7-9 and TRBJ2-1, with TRBD1 as a possible D gene (5 bases). Trimming pared 5 bases from V and 2 bases from J, leaving 13 bases between. The CDR3 totals 15 residues. Germline V CDR1 and CDR2: SEHNR, FQNEAQ (reference sequence). The CDR3 region is CASSRSTDTYNEQFF. The CDR3 nucleotides are TGTGCCAGCAGCCGGTCGACAGACACCTACAATGAGCAGTTCTTC.

V and J are TRBV2 and TRBJ1-5, with 9 bases fitting TRBD1. Trimming at V came to 4 bases and at J to 6 bases, leaving 7 bases not matched to a gene. CDR3 length: 15 residues. Germline V gives CDR1 SNHLY, CDR2 FYNNEI. As DNA, the CDR3 is TGTGCCAGCAGTGCGGGACAGGGACAGGGTCAGCCCCAGCATTTT. As protein: CASSAGQGQGQPQHF.

The chain is built from TRBV6-4 and TRBJ2-2, with 7 bases lining up with TRBD1. V dropped 4 bases and J dropped 1; count of bases not matched to a gene: 3. This CDR3 contains 15 residues. Germline V CDR1 and CDR2: MRHNA, SNTAGT. CDR3 sequence: CASSVDRVNTGELFF. The CDR3 DNA sequence: TGTGCCAGCAGTGTTGACAGGGTGAACACCGGGGAGCTGTTTTTT.

The chain links TRBV15 to TRBJ2-3; a weak D match, TRBD1 (7 bases). The germline V gene has CDR1 LNHNV and CDR2 YYDKDF (reference sequence). The CDR3 length is 15 residues. Deletions cut 5 bases from V and 4 bases from J, with 16 bases between. CDR3 DNA: TGTGCCACCAGCTACCGCACAGGGGAGGCAGATACGCAGTATTTT. It encodes CATSYRTGEADTQYF.

This clone was recorded once. V is TRBV18 and J is TRBJ1-5; 7 bases line up with TRBD1. The CDR3 extends over 16 amino acids. Trimming at V came to 3 bases and at J to 0 bases, leaving 5 bases not matched to a gene. CDR1 and CDR2 (germline): KGHSH, LQKENI. The CDR3 region is CASSPNAGGSNQPQHF. The CDR3 coding sequence is TGTGCCAGCTCACCTAACGCAGGGGGTAGCAATCAGCCCCAGCATTTT. Complete variable domain (other parts from reference TRBV18 and TRBJ1-5): NAGVMQNPRHLVRRRGQEARLRCSPMKGHSHVYWYRQLPEEGLKFMVYLQKENIIDESGMPKERFSAEFPKEGPSILRIQQVVRGDSAAYFCASSPNAGGSNQPQHFGDGTRLSIL.

In this sample, this clone turned up a few times. The J gene is TRBJ1-5, the V gene TRBV27; the match to TRBD1 covers 7 bases. V trimming: 1 base; J trimming: 3 bases; junction bases outside the gene matches: 3. The CDR3 consists of 15 residues. From germline, CDR1 is MNHEY and CDR2 SMNVEV (reference sequence). The CDR3 DNA sequence: TGTGCCAGCAGTTTATTGGGGACAGTCAATCAGCCCCAGCATTTT. Protein sequence: CASSLLGTVNQPQHF.

The chain is built from TRBV7-9 and TRBJ2-2; perhaps TRBD1 as D (6 bases). V dropped 2 bases and J dropped 3 bases, with 13 bases sitting between them. The CDR3 totals 16 residues. The germline V gene has CDR1 SEHNR and CDR2 FQNEAQ (reference sequence). The CDR3 sequence: CASSLPRGRDTGELFF. CDR3 bases: TGTGCCAGCAGCTTACCCAGGGGCAGGGACACCGGGGAGCTGTTTTTT.

The chain carries TRBV7-6 and TRBJ2-2, with D unclear. V was clipped by 5 bases and J by 6 bases, with 10 bases between them. This CDR3 comprises 13 residues. Looked up from germline, CDR1 is SGHVS and CDR2 is FNYEAQ. The CDR3 DNA reads TGTGCCAGCAGCCCCGGAGCCCCCGGGGAGCTGTTTTTT. Its translation: CASSPGAPGELFF.

CDR3 in amino acids: CASSLSTPGQGSYEQYF. The CDR3 nucleotides read TGTGCCAGCAGCTTATCTACCCCAGGACAGGGTTCCTACGAGCAGTACTTC. This rearrangement joins TRBV11-2 to TRBJ2-7; TRBD1 matches 8 bases. The CDR3 is made up of 17 amino acids. Germline assignment: CDR1 SGHAT and CDR2 FQNNGV. The ends lost 2 bases at V and 1 base at J; junction bases unmatched: 10.

This clone has only a few counts. The chain combines TRBV11-3 with TRBJ2-7, with a weak D call TRBD1 (6 bases). The CDR3 runs to 14 residues. Per germline, CDR1 SGHNT and CDR2 YENEEA. Trimming took 5 bases from V and 7 from J, leaving 18 bases between them. CDR3 DNA sequence: TGTGCCAGCAGCCCCACAGGGTTATCGGGGGAGCAGTACTTC. Translation gives CASSPTGLSGEQYF.

V and J are TRBV2 and TRBJ1-6; 10 nucleotides line up with TRBD1. Trimming took 5 bases from V and 6 from J; bases not matched to a gene: 4. Germline-derived CDR1 and CDR2 are SNHLY and FYNNEI. The CDR3 length is 15 residues. This chain's CDR3 is CASSPRTGGNSPLHF. The CDR3 coding sequence is TGTGCCAGCAGTCCTAGGACAGGGGGTAATTCACCCCTCCACTTT.

The rearrangement uses TRBV3-1 (or the pseudogene TRBV3-2) and TRBJ2-3, with 7 bases lining up with TRBD2. The CDR3 has 15 amino acids. Germline lookup yields CDR1 LGHDT and CDR2 YNNKEL (reference sequence). The J segment lost 0 bases and the V segment lost 3 bases, leaving 3 bases of the junction unmatched. CDR3 sequence reads: CASSHTGGSTDTQYF. CDR3 sequence (DNA): TGTGCCAGCAGCCATACGGGGGGTAGCACAGATACGCAGTATTTT.

The chain carries TRBV27 and TRBJ1-5; D is possibly TRBD1 (6 bases). Per the germline V gene, CDR1 is MNHEY and CDR2 is SMNVEV (reference sequence). Trimming pared 9 bases from V and 0 bases from J, leaving 21 bases between. This CDR3 region has 17 residues. The CDR3 DNA is TGTGCCAGTCCCCCCGCCATCGGACAGTATAGCAATCAGCCCCAGCATTTT. Encoded protein: CASPPAIGQYSNQPQHF.

This chain links TRBV27 with TRBJ2-3; 12 nucleotides align to TRBD2. The CDR3 is made up of 16 amino acids. V shed 6 bases, J shed 2 bases, and the junction held 6 bases outside the gene matches. Germline loops: CDR1 MNHEY, CDR2 SMNVEV (reference sequence). This CDR3 reads CASSNLAGGYTDTQYF. The DNA of the CDR3 is TGTGCCAGCAGCAACCTAGCGGGAGGGTACACAGATACGCAGTATTTT.

The count of this clone is one. This rearrangement joins TRBV30 to TRBJ1-6, with D possibly being TRBD1 (6 bases). Per germline, CDR1 GTSNPN and CDR2 SVGIG (reference sequence). This CDR3 contains 14 residues. The ends were cut back, 4 bases at V and 5 bases at J, with 12 bases in the middle. CDR3 in amino acids: CAWMPGHDNSPLHF. The CDR3 DNA is TGTGCCTGGATGCCGGGACATGATAATTCACCCCTCCACTTT.

This chain connects TRBV19 to TRBJ1-1; weak D call: TRBD1 (5 bases). The CDR3 is 16 amino acids. V lost 3 bases to trimming and J lost 1 base, with 15 bases between them. Germline V lookup: CDR1 LNHDA, CDR2 SQIVND (reference sequence). The CDR3 sequence: CASSIQGRGANTEAFF. CDR3 nucleotide sequence: TGTGCCAGTAGTATCCAAGGTAGGGGTGCGAACACTGAAGCTTTCTTT.

This clone was seen a few times. The rearrangement links TRBV10-3 to TRBJ2-2; D is uncertain. The length of the CDR3 is 13 residues. Trimming took 5 bases from V and 2 from J, leaving 6 bases between them. Germline V gives CDR1 ENHRY, CDR2 SYGVKD. CDR3 sequence: CAISYSNTGELFF. As DNA, the CDR3 is TGTGCCATCAGTTACAGCAACACCGGGGAGCTGTTTTTT.

As concerns this clone: Additional DNA sequences in this sample encode the identical CDR3. The chain uses TRBV30 and TRBJ2-7; TRBD2 agrees at 7 bases. This CDR3 region has 11 residues. V lost 1 base to trimming and J lost 6 bases; unmatched junction nucleotides: 0. The germline V gene has CDR1 GTSNPN and CDR2 SVGIG (reference sequence). The CDR3 region is CAWSGGGEQYF. In DNA, the CDR3 is TGTGCCTGGAGTGGGGGGGGCGAGCAGTACTTC.

The J gene is TRBJ1-4, the V gene TRBV5-1; D possibly corresponds to TRBD1 (6 bases). The CDR3 has 15 residues. Germline CDR1 SGHRS, CDR2 YFSETQ. V lost 0 bases, J lost 2 bases, and 8 bases lay in between. CDR3 DNA: TGCGCCAGCAGCTTGGCCCAGGGGACTAATGAAAAACTGTTTTTT. Its translation is CASSLAQGTNEKLFF.

CDR3 coding DNA: TGTGCCAGCAGGGGAGTAACTTCCACCGGGGAGCTGTTTTTT. Translating gives CASRGVTSTGELFF. The chain has TRBV2 and TRBJ2-2; a weak D match, TRBD2 (5 bases). Trimming removed 6 bases at V and 4 bases at J, with 12 bases between. CDR1 is SNHLY, CDR2 FYNNEI, per germline. The CDR3 is 14 amino acids.

This clone came up once. CDR3 nucleotide sequence: TGTGCCAGCAGAATAACAGGGGGTGAAAAACTGTTTTTT. Translating it yields CASRITGGEKLFF. The gene calls are TRBV6-5 and TRBJ1-4; 8 bases line up with TRBD1. V trimming: 6 bases; J trimming: 7 bases; junction bases outside the gene matches: 4. This CDR3 region has 13 residues. Germline V gene data show CDR1 as MNHEY and CDR2 as SVGAGI.

This chain uses TRBV10-2 with TRBJ2-5; 8 nucleotides match TRBD1. CDR1 is WSHSY, CDR2 SAAADI, per germline. The junction had 5 bases not matched to a gene; V was cut back by 0 bases and J by 5 bases. There are 15 residues in the CDR3. CDR3 region: CASSESTGGEETQYF. The CDR3, as DNA: TGCGCCAGCAGTGAGTCCACAGGGGGTGAGGAGACCCAGTACTTC.

V is TRBV7-9 and J is TRBJ1-4; TRBD1 agrees at 9 bases. V was clipped by 4 bases and J by 7 bases; unmatched bases: 4. The CDR3 totals 14 residues. Per the germline V gene, CDR1 is SEHNR and CDR2 is FQNEAQ (reference sequence). The CDR3 loop reads CASSSDRGSEKLFF. CDR3 nucleotide sequence: TGTGCCAGCAGCTCGGACAGGGGCAGTGAAAAACTGTTTTTT.

This sequence joins TRBV5-3 and TRBJ2-7, with 7 nucleotides matching TRBD1. TRBV5-3 carries the ORF label, with uncertain function. The length of the CDR3 is 15 residues. V lost 3 bases, J lost 2 bases, and 8 bases stayed unmatched. The CDR3 reads CARSWVRGGPYEQYF. The CDR3 DNA sequence: TGTGCCAGAAGCTGGGTAAGAGGGGGCCCCTACGAGCAGTACTTC.

The rearrangement joins TRBV19 to TRBJ1-3; D remains unclear. The length of the CDR3 is 15 residues. V was trimmed by 6 bases and J by 1 base, leaving 13 bases between them. Germline CDR1 and CDR2: LNHDA and SQIVND (reference sequence). The CDR3, as DNA: TGTGCCAGTAGCAGACTCTCATCGTCTGGAAACACCATATATTTT. It yields the protein CASSRLSSSGNTIYF.

The chain joins TRBV11-2 to TRBJ2-7; D possibly corresponds to TRBD2 (7 bases). V lost 5 bases to trimming and J lost 2 bases, with 16 bases between them. Germline V lookup: CDR1 SGHAT, CDR2 FQNNGV. CDR3 length: 15 amino acids. CDR3 DNA: TGTGCCAGCAGCCCGAGGGGGGGCGGACCCTACGAGCAGTACTTC. This codes for CASSPRGGGPYEQYF.

Only one count was recorded for this clone. The chain links TRBV9 to TRBJ2-2, with D maybe TRBD1 (5 bases). Germline V gives CDR1 SGDLS, CDR2 YYNGEE. Trimming removed 0 bases from V and 3 bases from J, with 12 bases in between. The CDR3 totals 16 residues. The CDR3: CASSVGRQGYTGELFF. For the CDR3, the DNA is TGTGCCAGCAGCGTAGGTCGTCAGGGATACACCGGGGAGCTGTTTTTT.

The chain recombines TRBV5-1 with TRBJ2-1; 14 nucleotides line up with TRBD2. With V trimmed by 5 bases and J by 8 bases, 12 bases remained unmatched. There are 17 residues in the CDR3. Germline-derived CDR1 and CDR2 are SGHRS and YFSETQ. CDR3 residues: CASRIQGTSGRPDEQFF. Written as DNA, the CDR3 is TGCGCCAGCAGGATTCAGGGGACTAGCGGGAGACCCGATGAGCAGTTCTTC.